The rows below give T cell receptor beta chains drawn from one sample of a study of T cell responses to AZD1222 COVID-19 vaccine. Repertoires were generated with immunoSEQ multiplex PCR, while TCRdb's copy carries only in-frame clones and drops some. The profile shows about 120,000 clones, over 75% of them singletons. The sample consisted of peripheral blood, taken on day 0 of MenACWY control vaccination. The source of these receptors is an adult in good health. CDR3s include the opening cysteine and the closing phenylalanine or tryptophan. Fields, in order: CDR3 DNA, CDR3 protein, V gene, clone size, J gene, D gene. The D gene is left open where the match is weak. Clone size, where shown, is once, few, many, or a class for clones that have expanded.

CDR3nt: TGTGCCAGTAGTATAGAGCAGAGCCCCGGTCAGCCCCAGCATTTT
CDR3aa: CASSIEQSPGQPQHF
v_gene: TRBV19
abundance: NA
j_gene: TRBJ1-5
d_gene: NA

CDR3nt: TGTGCCAGCAAACGAGGGTATAGGTATCCCCTCCACTTT
CDR3aa: CASKRGYRYPLHF
v_gene: TRBV6-5
abundance: NA
j_gene: TRBJ1-6
d_gene: NA

CDR3nt: TGTGCCAGCAGTCTCCGGGACTTGGACACAGATACGCAGTATTTT
CDR3aa: CASSLRDLDTDTQYF
v_gene: TRBV6-2/TRBV6-3
abundance: NA
j_gene: TRBJ2-3
d_gene: NA

CDR3nt: TGTGCCAGCAGCCGGGACGTAACGTATCAGCCCCAGCATTTT
CDR3aa: CASSRDVTYQPQHF
v_gene: TRBV6-5
abundance: NA
j_gene: TRBJ1-5
d_gene: NA

CDR3nt: TGCGCCAGCAGCCAAGATCGGAGCTCGAACACTGAAGCTTTCTTT
CDR3aa: CASSQDRSSNTEAFF
v_gene: TRBV4-3
abundance: NA
j_gene: TRBJ1-1
d_gene: NA

CDR3nt: TGTGCCAGCAGGAAGACAGAGAATAGCAATCAGCCCCAGCATTTT
CDR3aa: CASRKTENSNQPQHF
v_gene: TRBV6-4
abundance: NA
j_gene: TRBJ1-5
d_gene: NA

CDR3nt: TGTGCCAGCAGCTTATACATGTACAATGAGCAGTTCTTC
CDR3aa: CASSLYMYNEQFF
v_gene: TRBV13
abundance: NA
j_gene: TRBJ2-1
d_gene: NA

CDR3nt: TGTGCCAGCAGCCCAGGCGGGGGAAATCAGCCCCAGCATTTT
CDR3aa: CASSPGGGNQPQHF
v_gene: TRBV9
abundance: NA
j_gene: TRBJ1-5
d_gene: NA

CDR3nt: TGTGCCAGCAGCTTGTCCAGCGGGGTCGTAGCCAAAAACATTCAGTACTTC
CDR3aa: CASSLSSGVVAKNIQYF
v_gene: TRBV5-4
abundance: few
j_gene: TRBJ2-4
d_gene: TRBD2

CDR3nt: TGTGCCATCAGTGTGGAGGCCACTTCTTACGAGCAGTACTTC
CDR3aa: CAISVEATSYEQYF
v_gene: TRBV10-3
abundance: NA
j_gene: TRBJ2-7
d_gene: NA

CDR3nt: TGTGCCAGCTCACCACGTGCAGGCAGGGGTAATCAGCCCCAGCATTTT
CDR3aa: CASSPRAGRGNQPQHF
v_gene: TRBV18
abundance: few
j_gene: TRBJ1-5
d_gene: NA

CDR3nt: TGTGCCAGTACGGGAAGAGAGGCGGATGGCTACACCTTC
CDR3aa: CASTGREADGYTF
v_gene: TRBV19
abundance: NA
j_gene: TRBJ1-2
d_gene: NA

CDR3nt: TGTGCCAGCAGCTTGAGCATGAACACTGAAGCTTTCTTT
CDR3aa: CASSLSMNTEAFF
v_gene: TRBV11-2
abundance: NA
j_gene: TRBJ1-1
d_gene: NA

CDR3nt: TGTGCCAGCAGCTTAGTTCGGACCTTTGATTGGAACTATGGCTACACCTTC
CDR3aa: CASSLVRTFDWNYGYTF
v_gene: TRBV7-9
abundance: NA
j_gene: TRBJ1-2
d_gene: NA

CDR3nt: TGTGCCAGCAGCCAACCTAATAGCAATCAGCCCCAGCATTTT
CDR3aa: CASSQPNSNQPQHF
v_gene: TRBV7-8
abundance: NA
j_gene: TRBJ1-5
d_gene: NA

CDR3nt: TGTGCCAGTAGTATAGTCCCGGGTGGGCGCAGGACTGAAGCTTTCTTT
CDR3aa: CASSIVPGGRRTEAFF
v_gene: TRBV19
abundance: NA
j_gene: TRBJ1-1
d_gene: NA

CDR3nt: TGTGCCAGCAGCCAATTCCGCCAAGAGACCCAGTACTTC
CDR3aa: CASSQFRQETQYF
v_gene: TRBV14
abundance: NA
j_gene: TRBJ2-5
d_gene: NA

CDR3nt: TGTGCCAGCAGCCAAGCGGGGTATAGCAATCAGCCCCAGCATTTT
CDR3aa: CASSQAGYSNQPQHF
v_gene: TRBV3-1/TRBV3-2
abundance: NA
j_gene: TRBJ1-5
d_gene: NA

CDR3nt: TGTGCCAGCAGTCCCTCGTGGGGGAGGACCACTGAAGCTTTCTTT
CDR3aa: CASSPSWGRTTEAFF
v_gene: TRBV6-6
abundance: once
j_gene: TRBJ1-1
d_gene: NA

CDR3nt: TGTGCCAGCAGTTCCACGACGATGGAAGCTTTCTTT
CDR3aa: CASSSTTMEAFF
v_gene: TRBV6-5
abundance: NA
j_gene: TRBJ1-1
d_gene: NA

CDR3nt: TGCGCCAGCAGCTCACTCAACAGGGGATTTAATGAAAAACTGTTTTTT
CDR3aa: CASSSLNRGFNEKLFF
v_gene: TRBV5-1
abundance: NA
j_gene: TRBJ1-4
d_gene: TRBD1

CDR3nt: TGTGCCAGCAGCCAAGCAGTCACCGGGGAGCTGTTTTTT
CDR3aa: CASSQAVTGELFF
v_gene: TRBV14
abundance: few
j_gene: TRBJ2-2
d_gene: NA

CDR3nt: TGTGCCAGCAGCCAAGGGTGGGAAACCCGGTCCAATCAGCCCCAGCATTTT
CDR3aa: CASSQGWETRSNQPQHF
v_gene: TRBV3-1/TRBV3-2
abundance: NA
j_gene: TRBJ1-5
d_gene: NA

CDR3nt: TGTGCCAGCAGCCCAGGGGGGAACTCCTACGAGCAGTACTTC
CDR3aa: CASSPGGNSYEQYF
v_gene: TRBV11-1
abundance: NA
j_gene: TRBJ2-7
d_gene: NA

CDR3nt: TGTGCCAGCAGTCCCATGGGACAGGGATCCTCTAACTATGGCTACACCTTC
CDR3aa: CASSPMGQGSSNYGYTF
v_gene: TRBV28
abundance: NA
j_gene: TRBJ1-2
d_gene: TRBD1

CDR3nt: TGTGCCAGCAGTTACCGGCGGGGAGGGGCAGATACGCAGTATTTT
CDR3aa: CASSYRRGGADTQYF
v_gene: TRBV6-5
abundance: NA
j_gene: TRBJ2-3
d_gene: TRBD2

CDR3nt: TGTGCCAGCAGCTTAGGTAGGGGGGGAGATACGCAGTATTTT
CDR3aa: CASSLGRGGDTQYF
v_gene: TRBV13
abundance: NA
j_gene: TRBJ2-3
d_gene: NA

CDR3nt: TGTGCCAGAAGCTTGGAGAATTCCTACGAGCAGTACTTC
CDR3aa: CARSLENSYEQYF
v_gene: TRBV5-3
abundance: NA
j_gene: TRBJ2-7
d_gene: NA

CDR3nt: TGTGCCAGCAGCCAATCGTGGGGCCCAACGGGCACTGAAGCTTTCTTT
CDR3aa: CASSQSWGPTGTEAFF
v_gene: TRBV3-1/TRBV3-2
abundance: NA
j_gene: TRBJ1-1
d_gene: NA

CDR3nt: TGCGCCAGCAGCTTGGGAGAACTCTATGGCTACACCTTC
CDR3aa: CASSLGELYGYTF
v_gene: TRBV5-1
abundance: NA
j_gene: TRBJ1-2
d_gene: NA

CDR3nt: TGTGCCAGCAGCTTTACCGGACGAGAGACCCAGTACTTC
CDR3aa: CASSFTGRETQYF
v_gene: TRBV7-2
abundance: NA
j_gene: TRBJ2-5
d_gene: NA

CDR3nt: TGTGCCAGCATCGGGACAGGGGTTGGAGGCTACACCTTC
CDR3aa: CASIGTGVGGYTF
v_gene: TRBV6-5
abundance: NA
j_gene: TRBJ1-2
d_gene: TRBD1

CDR3nt: TGTGCCAGCAGCCAAGGTGGAAGTGAGACAGGGGTCCCTGAAGCTTTCTTT
CDR3aa: CASSQGGSETGVPEAFF
v_gene: TRBV4-2
abundance: NA
j_gene: TRBJ1-1
d_gene: TRBD1

CDR3nt: TGTGCCAGCAGCCTAGGACAGGGGGCGTGGGAGCAGTACTTC
CDR3aa: CASSLGQGAWEQYF
v_gene: TRBV7-9
abundance: NA
j_gene: TRBJ2-7
d_gene: TRBD1

CDR3nt: TGTGCCAGCAGTTACTCTGGGGGCAGTTACAATGAGCAGTTCTTC
CDR3aa: CASSYSGGSYNEQFF
v_gene: TRBV6-2/TRBV6-3
abundance: few
j_gene: TRBJ2-1
d_gene: NA

CDR3nt: TGTGCCAGCAGTCTAGACAGGGAAGTGGCTTTCTTT
CDR3aa: CASSLDREVAFF
v_gene: TRBV11-1
abundance: once
j_gene: TRBJ1-1
d_gene: TRBD1

CDR3nt: TGTGCCAGCAGCTTGGAGGGACCCCCCCAGAATCCATACGAGCAGTACTTC
CDR3aa: CASSLEGPPQNPYEQYF
v_gene: TRBV5-5
abundance: once
j_gene: TRBJ2-7
d_gene: NA

CDR3nt: TGTGCCAGTAGTATAGTCGGGGGTGCCGGGGAGCTGTTTTTT
CDR3aa: CASSIVGGAGELFF
v_gene: TRBV19
abundance: NA
j_gene: TRBJ2-2
d_gene: NA

CDR3nt: TGTGCCAGCAGGGGACAGTTTAGCAATCAGCCCCAGCATTTT
CDR3aa: CASRGQFSNQPQHF
v_gene: TRBV6-5
abundance: NA
j_gene: TRBJ1-5
d_gene: TRBD1

CDR3nt: TGCGCCAGCAGCTTGTCGGCTAGCGGGGGGCCCGAGCAGTACTTC
CDR3aa: CASSLSASGGPEQYF
v_gene: TRBV5-1
abundance: NA
j_gene: TRBJ2-7
d_gene: TRBD2

CDR3nt: TGTGCCAGCAGTCCCCAGGGATCAGCTAACTATGGCTACACCTTC
CDR3aa: CASSPQGSANYGYTF
v_gene: TRBV9
abundance: NA
j_gene: TRBJ1-2
d_gene: NA

CDR3nt: TGTGCCAGCAGCTTAGAGGGGCACGCCAATCAGCCCCAGCATTTT
CDR3aa: CASSLEGHANQPQHF
v_gene: TRBV7-8
abundance: NA
j_gene: TRBJ1-5
d_gene: NA

CDR3nt: TGTGCCAGCAGCCCCCGGGAGGGGGCGGTAGGGGTTGTGGGTGAGCAGTTCTTC
CDR3aa: CASSPREGAVGVVGEQFF
v_gene: TRBV9
abundance: NA
j_gene: TRBJ2-1
d_gene: NA

CDR3nt: TGTGCCAGCAGCCGACTAGCGGGCAATGAGCAGTTCTTC
CDR3aa: CASSRLAGNEQFF
v_gene: TRBV12-3/TRBV12-4
abundance: NA
j_gene: TRBJ2-1
d_gene: TRBD2

CDR3nt: TGTGCCAGCAGCTCCGGATGGGGGGGACCCTACAATGAGCAGTTCTTC
CDR3aa: CASSSGWGGPYNEQFF
v_gene: TRBV7-2
abundance: NA
j_gene: TRBJ2-1
d_gene: TRBD2

CDR3nt: TGTGCCACCAGTGATCCTAGCGGCTACACCGGGGAGCTGTTTTTT
CDR3aa: CATSDPSGYTGELFF
v_gene: TRBV24-1
abundance: NA
j_gene: TRBJ2-2
d_gene: TRBD2

CDR3nt: TGCGCCAGCAGCCAAGGGAGCGGCTCGCACACTGAAGCTTTCTTT
CDR3aa: CASSQGSGSHTEAFF
v_gene: TRBV4-1
abundance: NA
j_gene: TRBJ1-1
d_gene: NA

CDR3nt: TGTGCCAGCAGCTGGGGGACCACAGATACGCAGTATTTT
CDR3aa: CASSWGTTDTQYF
v_gene: TRBV7-9
abundance: once
j_gene: TRBJ2-3
d_gene: NA